The rows below give T cell receptor beta chains drawn from one sample of a study of OX40 agonist ivuxolimab in advanced cancers. TCRdb keeps only in-frame clones here, not all; method: immunoSEQ multiplex PCR. The profile shows around 76,000 clones, around 90% of them singletons. Sample: CD4+ or CD8+ T cells sorted from blood, taken in a trial of the OX40 agonist ivuxolimab. These receptors were obtained from an adult with an advanced solid tumor such as melanoma, head and neck, liver or kidney cancer. Each CDR3 is given with its conserved first and last residue. The D gene is left open where the match is weak. Not every row has a clone size; where given, it reads once, few, many or a size class.

v_call	j_call	d_call	clone_size	cdr3_nt	cdr3_aa
TRBV15	TRBJ1-5	NA	NA	TGTGCCACCAGCAGAGATAGGGGCTATCAGCCCCAGCATTTT	CATSRDRGYQPQHF
TRBV5-1	TRBJ2-5	TRBD2	NA	TGCGCCAGCAGCCCCGTGGGACTAGGCGGTGTCGGGACCCAGTACTTC	CASSPVGLGGVGTQYF
TRBV7-9	TRBJ1-2	NA	NA	TGTGCCAGCAGCTTAGCCCCCGGGGATGGCTACACCTTC	CASSLAPGDGYTF
TRBV12-5	TRBJ2-2	NA	once	TGTGCTAGTGGCCGGGGGTTGAACACCGGGGAGCTGTTTTTT	CASGRGLNTGELFF
TRBV7-6	TRBJ2-5	NA	NA	TGTGCCAGCAGCTTAGGGGGACAAGAGACCCAGTACTTC	CASSLGGQETQYF
TRBV7-6	TRBJ1-5	NA	NA	TGTGCCAGCAGCTTACCTGGTAATCAGCCCCAGCATTTT	CASSLPGNQPQHF
TRBV12-5	TRBJ2-2	NA	NA	TGTGCTAGCTCCGTTGGAGCGAACACCGGGGAGCTGTTTTTT	CASSVGANTGELFF
TRBV4-2	TRBJ2-1	NA	NA	TGTGCCAGCAGCCAGGTACGGTCTACCAACAATGAGCAGTTCTTC	CASSQVRSTNNEQFF
TRBV7-3	TRBJ2-3	NA	NA	TGTGCCAGCAGCTTAACCGGGACTCTCACAGATACGCAGTATTTT	CASSLTGTLTDTQYF
TRBV28	TRBJ1-2	NA	NA	TGTGCCAGCATAGAGGGGTATCGGGCTAACTATGGCTACACCTTC	CASIEGYRANYGYTF